The rows below give T cell receptor beta chains drawn from one sample of a study of metastatic and nonmetastatic thyroid tumors. MiXCR re-clonotyped the PCR reads for TCRdb. The repertoire holds 30,000 to 40,000 clones, with approximately 19% as singletons. Sequencing used blood. Every receptor here comes from a female donor with papillary thyroid cancer or a benign thyroid nodule (not recorded which). Some clones in this sample may be carry-over from other donors' samples. Both conserved end residues are part of each CDR3. The D gene is left open where the match is weak. Rows give clone size only sometimes, using once, few, many, or a class for an expanded clone.

clone_size	d_call	v_call	j_call	cdr3_aa	cdr3_nt
NA	NA	TRBV28	TRBJ2-1	CASMARPQSYNDQFF	TGTGCCAGCATGGCTAGACCCCAAAGCTACAATGATCAGTTCTTC
few	TRBD1	TRBV12-3/TRBV12-4	TRBJ2-2	CASSLGQGAGELFF	TGTGCCAGCAGCTTGGGACAGGGGGCCGGGGAGCTGTTTTTT
NA	NA	TRBV4-2	TRBJ2-6	CASSQGQPLSGANVLTF	TGTGCCAGCAGCCAAGGACAGCCCCTCTCTGGGGCCAACGTCCTGACTTTC
few	NA	TRBV5-4	TRBJ2-1	CASSLFQGKQFF	TGTGCCAGCAGCCTCTTCCAGGGGAAGCAGTTCTTC
many	NA	TRBV7-9	TRBJ1-4	CASSLAQGGEKLFF	TGTGCCAGCAGCTTAGCACAGGGCGGGGAAAAACTGTTTTTT
many	TRBD1	TRBV3-1	TRBJ1-2	CASSRGEGQGIYGYTF	TGTGCCAGCAGCCGGGGCGAGGGACAGGGGATCTATGGCTACACCTTC
once	TRBD1	TRBV20-1	TRBJ2-7	CSALRTGAYEQYF	TGCAGTGCTCTCCGGACAGGCGCCTACGAGCAGTACTTC
medium-sized	NA	TRBV28	TRBJ2-7	CASSSLRDTSYEQYF	TGTGCCAGCAGTTCGCTCCGGGACACCTCCTACGAGCAGTACTTC
many	TRBD1	TRBV5-1	TRBJ1-1	CASSPTGGVLDTEAFF	TGCGCCAGCAGTCCGACAGGGGGCGTCTTGGACACTGAAGCTTTCTTT
many	NA	TRBV15	TRBJ2-1	CATSRESGTLYNEQFF	TGTGCCACCAGCAGAGAGTCAGGGACCCTTTACAATGAGCAGTTCTTC
many	TRBD1	TRBV7-2	TRBJ1-3	CASSSGTVGNTIYF	TGTGCCAGCAGCTCAGGGACAGTTGGAAACACCATATATTTT
few	NA	TRBV7-2	TRBJ1-2	CASSQVALGYTF	TGTGCCAGCAGCCAGGTGGCGCTGGGCTACACCTTC
many	NA	TRBV25-1	TRBJ2-2	CASSTDSPLNTGELFF	TGTGCCAGCAGTACGGACAGCCCGTTGAACACCGGGGAGCTGTTTTTT
many	NA	TRBV2	TRBJ2-5	CASTSVGETQYF	TGTGCCAGCACAAGCGTCGGGGAGACCCAGTACTTC
many	NA	TRBV4-2	TRBJ2-7	CASSQGVGSSYEQYF	TGTGCCAGCAGCCAAGGTGTCGGGTCCTCCTACGAGCAGTACTTC
many	TRBD2	TRBV28	TRBJ2-4	CASSPTLAGEAKNIQYF	TGTGCCAGCAGTCCCACATTAGCGGGAGAGGCCAAAAACATTCAGTACTTC
few	NA	TRBV29-1	TRBJ2-2	CSVGTGAGELFF	TGCAGCGTTGGCACCGGGGCCGGGGAGCTGTTTTTT
few	NA	TRBV24-1	TRBJ2-3	CATHYGDTQYF	TGTGCCACCCACTATGGGGATACGCAGTATTTT
many	NA	TRBV20-1	TRBJ1-2	CSARALGGSDYGYTF	TGCAGTGCTAGAGCCTTGGGGGGAAGTGACTATGGCTACACCTTC
NA	TRBD1	TRBV10-3	TRBJ2-1	CAIAGGAIYGYNEQFF	TGTGCCATCGCAGGGGGCGCCATCTATGGTTACAATGAGCAGTTCTTC
many	NA	TRBV29-1	TRBJ2-5	CSVPGLVQETQYF	TGCAGTGTACCGGGCCTTGTACAAGAGACCCAGTACTTC
NA	NA	TRBV11-2	TRBJ2-1	CASSLGYSDPYNEQFF	TGTGCCAGCAGCTTAGGGTATTCGGACCCCTACAATGAGCAGTTCTTC
many	NA	TRBV11-2	TRBJ2-3	CASRPPGRDTQYF	TGTGCCAGCAGGCCCCCCGGCAGAGATACGCAGTATTTT
many	NA	TRBV7-3	TRBJ2-5	CASSSLKGETQYF	TGTGCCAGCAGCTCCCTAAAGGGCGAGACCCAGTACTTC
NA	NA	TRBV27	TRBJ1-5	CASSVDGNQPQHF	TGTGCCAGCAGTGTGGACGGCAATCAGCCCCAGCATTTT
NA	NA	TRBV27	TRBJ1-2	CASSDRSANYGYTF	TGTGCCAGCAGTGACAGGAGTGCCAACTATGGCTACACCTTC
many	NA	TRBV15	TRBJ1-1	CATSRDLRGENTEAFF	TGTGCCACCAGCAGAGATTTACGAGGGGAGAACACTGAAGCTTTCTTT
NA	TRBD2	TRBV12-3/TRBV12-4	TRBJ2-5	CAGSLGGRRTSGSQETQYF	TGTGCCGGCAGTTTGGGGGGAAGGCGGACTAGCGGGAGTCAGGAGACCCAGTACTTC
NA	TRBD1	TRBV28	TRBJ1-4	CASISWTGSKAYHNEKLFF	TGTGCCAGCATTTCCTGGACAGGGTCCAAGGCGTATCACAACGAAAAACTGTTTTTT
many	NA	TRBV2	TRBJ2-1	CASSSPETLAFYNEQFF	TGTGCCAGCAGTTCCCCTGAAACGCTGGCCTTCTACAATGAGCAGTTCTTC
many	TRBD2	TRBV11-2	TRBJ2-1	CASSPPSGAYNEQFF	TGTGCCAGCAGTCCCCCTAGCGGGGCTTACAATGAGCAGTTCTTC
few	NA	TRBV11-3	TRBJ1-4	CASNWGWPGKGANEKLFF	TGTGCCAGCAACTGGGGTTGGCCTGGTAAGGGCGCTAATGAAAAACTGTTTTTT
many	NA	TRBV7-2	TRBJ2-3	CASSKFSGFVDTQYF	TGTGCCAGCAGCAAGTTTAGTGGTTTTGTAGATACGCAGTATTTT
many	NA	TRBV7-9	TRBJ2-3	CASSLREMKTDTQYF	TGTGCCAGCAGCTTACGGGAGATGAAAACAGATACGCAGTATTTT
NA	NA	TRBV28	TRBJ2-7	CASSLTRYRLKKRYF	TGTGCCAGCAGTCTAACCCGTTACAGGTTAAAGAAGCGGTACTTC
few	TRBD2	TRBV6-1	TRBJ2-7	CASLFPGLARYEQYF	TGTGCCAGCCTATTCCCGGGACTAGCTCGCTACGAGCAGTACTTC
few	NA	TRBV28	TRBJ1-4	CASIPLGTGGEKLFF	TGTGCCAGCATCCCCTTGGGGACGGGGGGTGAAAAACTGTTTTTT
once	TRBD2	TRBV28	TRBJ2-3	CASSFETSAHLSFKNTDTQYF	TGTGCCAGCAGTTTTGAAACTAGCGCTCACTTGTCATTTAAGAACACAGATACGCAGTATTTT
many	NA	TRBV6-1	TRBJ1-5	CASSDGGGQEYQPQHF	TGTGCCAGCAGTGATGGGGGGGGGCAAGAGTATCAGCCCCAGCATTTT
many	TRBD2	TRBV7-2	TRBJ2-2	CASSFQGSGRTTGELFF	TGTGCCAGCAGCTTCCAGGGGAGCGGGAGGACCACCGGGGAGCTGTTTTTT
few	NA	TRBV12-3/TRBV12-4	TRBJ2-7	CASIRQAIEQYF	TGTGCCAGCATCCGACAGGCGATCGAGCAGTACTTC
NA	NA	TRBV19	TRBJ1-1	CASSRRMNTEAFF	TGTGCCAGTAGTCGACGTATGAACACTGAAGCTTTCTTT
many	NA	TRBV7-2	TRBJ2-3	CASSLDITDTQYF	TGTGCCAGCAGCTTAGACATCACAGATACGCAGTATTTT
many	NA	TRBV20-1	TRBJ2-1	CSAGTANEQFF	TGCAGTGCCGGGACTGCAAATGAGCAGTTCTTC
many	NA	TRBV4-1	TRBJ2-1	CASSQLGGGGYEQFF	TGCGCCAGCAGCCAACTCGGGGGAGGAGGATATGAGCAGTTCTTC
many	NA	TRBV20-1	TRBJ2-3	CSARVWTTDTQYF	TGCAGTGCCAGAGTTTGGACCACAGATACGCAGTATTTT
many	NA	TRBV27	TRBJ1-1	CASSLSQGTEAFF	TGTGCCAGCAGTTTGTCACAGGGCACTGAAGCTTTCTTT